Shown below are 16 T cell receptor beta chains from a single sample sequenced in a study of shared clonotypes between healthy human individuals. Naive CD8 cells lacked CD45RO, underwent positive selection for CCR7 and left out terminally differentiated effector memory CD45RA+ cells. The data were produced by immunoSEQ multiplex PCR, yet TCRdb's version contains in-frame clones alone and is incomplete. The table shows about 580,000 clones, with 95% to 98% occurring only once. Sequenced material: naive CD8+ T cells sorted from blood. Receptors originate from a man aged 25-45 years in good health.

About this clone itself: The sample holds other DNA sequences that translate to the same CDR3. J is TRBJ2-7 and V is TRBV7-2, with D possibly matching TRBD2 (7 bases). Germline CDR1 and CDR2: SGHTA and FQGNSA. The CDR3 has 15 residues. Trimming shortened V by 3 bases and J by 1 base, and 13 bases separated the two germline ends. The CDR3 spells CASSLGGGSSYEQYF. The CDR3 coding sequence is TGTGCCAGCAGCTTGGGAGGGGGTAGTTCCTACGAGCAGTACTTC.

V is TRBV9 and J is TRBJ2-7; possibly TRBD1 or TRBD2 for D (5 bases each). V was shortened by 3 bases and J by 3 bases, with 19 bases between the two germline ends. This CDR3 region has 16 residues. CDR1 and CDR2 from the germline V gene are SGDLS and YYNGEE. The CDR3: CASSALIEGKVYEQYF. The CDR3 bases are TGTGCCAGCAGCGCCCTGATTGAGGGGAAGGTCTACGAGCAGTACTTC.

The rearrangement links TRBV7-6 to TRBJ2-1, with unresolved D. There are 15 residues in the CDR3. The ends were cut back, 5 bases at V and 0 bases at J, with 11 bases in the middle. Germline V gene data show CDR1 as SGHVS and CDR2 as FNYEAQ. For the CDR3, the DNA is TGTGCCAGCAGCCCCCGGGCCTTCTCCTACAATGAGCAGTTCTTC. Residues: CASSPRAFSYNEQFF.

The V gene is TRBV6-1, the J gene TRBJ2-7; 14 bases match TRBD2. The CDR3 is made up of 15 amino acids. V shed 7 bases and J 3 bases; nucleotides not matched to a gene: 5. CDR1 is MNHNS and CDR2 is SASEGT in the germline V gene. CDR3 coding DNA: TGTGCCAGCACGGGACTAGCGGGAGACTTCTACGAGCAGTACTTC. This encodes CASTGLAGDFYEQYF.

The chain uses TRBV9 and TRBJ1-2, with 10 bases matching TRBD1. V lost 0 bases and J lost 8; bases outside the gene matches: 4. The CDR3 runs to 14 residues. The V gene's germline CDR1 is SGDLS and CDR2 YYNGEE. The CDR3 sequence: CASSVEGTGEGYTF. CDR3 nucleotide sequence: TGTGCCAGCAGCGTAGAAGGGACAGGGGAAGGCTACACCTTC.

The V and J genes are TRBV7-9 and TRBJ1-2; a possible D gene is TRBD1 (5 bases). With 5 bases removed from V and 8 bases from J, the gap between germline ends came to 18 bases. The CDR3 is made up of 14 amino acids. Germline CDR1 SEHNR, CDR2 FQNEAQ (reference sequence). DNA of the CDR3: TGTGCCAGCAGCCTTGGGACCGGAGGACGGGGCTACACCTTC. Amino acids: CASSLGTGGRGYTF.

The DNA of the CDR3 is TGCGCCAGCAGCCAAGCGCCCCCGTACGAGCAGTACTTC. The encoded protein is CASSQAPPYEQYF. This chain uses TRBV4-1 with TRBJ2-7; D remains unclear. The germline V and J ends were trimmed by 1 base and 4 bases, with 8 bases remaining between them. Germline loops: CDR1 MGHRA, CDR2 YSYEKL. The CDR3 consists of 13 residues.

V gene TRBV9 combines with J gene TRBJ2-5; 7 bases are a match to TRBD1. The germline V gene has CDR1 SGDLS and CDR2 YYNGEE. CDR3 length equals 14 residues. With V trimmed by 3 bases and J by 1 base, 3 bases remained unmatched. CDR3 protein: CASSATGLQETQYF. Here the CDR3 DNA reads TGTGCCAGCAGCGCGACAGGGCTCCAAGAGACCCAGTACTTC.

V and J are TRBV5-1 and TRBJ2-7; D may be TRBD1 or TRBD2 (6 bases each). This CDR3 region has 14 residues. Trimming pared 3 bases from V and 4 bases from J, leaving 14 bases between. The germline CDR1 and CDR2 sequences are SGHRS and YFSETQ. The CDR3 loop is CASSWRGSEYEQYF. The CDR3 DNA follows: TGCGCCAGCAGCTGGAGGGGGAGCGAATACGAGCAGTACTTC.

The V call is TRBV5-4, the J call TRBJ2-7, with D perhaps matching TRBD1 or TRBD2 (6 bases each). The CDR3 has 15 amino acids. Germline-derived CDR1 and CDR2 are SGHNT and YYREEE (reference sequence). Deletions cut 4 bases from V and 1 base from J, with 15 bases between. The CDR3 sequence is CASSRRGDGSYEQYF. CDR3 sequence (DNA): TGTGCCAGCAGCCGAAGGGGGGATGGGTCCTACGAGCAGTACTTC.

V and J are TRBV7-9 and TRBJ2-2; no clear D. With 1 base removed from V and 0 bases from J, the gap between germline ends came to 6 bases. The V gene's germline CDR1 is SEHNR and CDR2 FQNEAQ (reference sequence). The CDR3 runs 15 residues. The CDR3 region has the DNA TGTGCCAGCAGCTTAGTTGAGGCGAACACCGGGGAGCTGTTTTTT. Its protein product is CASSLVEANTGELFF.

The chain joins TRBV2 to TRBJ2-7; possibly TRBD1 for D (6 bases). The CDR3 consists of 12 residues. The germline CDR1 and CDR2 sequences are SNHLY and FYNNEI. The V end was cut by 10 bases, the J end by 4 bases, with 14 bases between. The CDR3 DNA reads as TGTGCCATGCGGACAGCTGTTTACGAGCAGTACTTC. Encoded protein: CAMRTAVYEQYF.

The genes are TRBV13 and TRBJ1-1; TRBD1 might be the D (5 bases). CDR1 and CDR2 from the germline V gene are PRHDT and FYEKMQ (reference sequence). The CDR3 has 15 residues. Trimming removed 2 bases at V and 4 bases at J, with 14 bases between. Here the CDR3 DNA reads TGTGCCAGCAGCTTAAGCAGGGAGACTCTCACTGAAGCTTTCTTT. Protein: CASSLSRETLTEAFF.

The chain carries TRBV15 and TRBJ2-1; 7 bases are a match to TRBD2. Germline CDR1 LNHNV, CDR2 YYDKDF (reference sequence). With V trimmed by 2 bases and J by 6 bases, 4 bases remained unmatched. The length of the CDR3 is 14 residues. The CDR3 region is CATSRPTSVNEQFF. The CDR3 bases are TGTGCCACCAGCAGACCAACTAGCGTCAATGAGCAGTTCTTC.

The J gene is TRBJ1-2, the V gene TRBV7-2; 9 bases fit TRBD1. With V trimmed by 2 bases and J by 3 bases, 13 bases remained unmatched. The length of the CDR3 is 18 residues. Germline-derived CDR1 and CDR2 are SGHTA and FQGNSA. CDR3 nucleotides: TGTGCCAGCAGCTTAAGCCGGGACAGGGACTCTCTTGACTATGGCTACACCTTC. It is translated as CASSLSRDRDSLDYGYTF.

V usage is TRBV25-1 and J usage is TRBJ2-3; D may be TRBD2 (5 bases). V lost 7 bases and J 2 bases, leaving 25 bases between the germline ends. Germline V lookup: CDR1 MGHDK, CDR2 SYGVNS. The CDR3 totals 18 residues. CDR3 DNA sequence: TGTGCCAGCACCTCAACTGAAAGGCGGGTATCTGTCACAGATACGCAGTATTTT. Its protein product is CASTSTERRVSVTDTQYF.